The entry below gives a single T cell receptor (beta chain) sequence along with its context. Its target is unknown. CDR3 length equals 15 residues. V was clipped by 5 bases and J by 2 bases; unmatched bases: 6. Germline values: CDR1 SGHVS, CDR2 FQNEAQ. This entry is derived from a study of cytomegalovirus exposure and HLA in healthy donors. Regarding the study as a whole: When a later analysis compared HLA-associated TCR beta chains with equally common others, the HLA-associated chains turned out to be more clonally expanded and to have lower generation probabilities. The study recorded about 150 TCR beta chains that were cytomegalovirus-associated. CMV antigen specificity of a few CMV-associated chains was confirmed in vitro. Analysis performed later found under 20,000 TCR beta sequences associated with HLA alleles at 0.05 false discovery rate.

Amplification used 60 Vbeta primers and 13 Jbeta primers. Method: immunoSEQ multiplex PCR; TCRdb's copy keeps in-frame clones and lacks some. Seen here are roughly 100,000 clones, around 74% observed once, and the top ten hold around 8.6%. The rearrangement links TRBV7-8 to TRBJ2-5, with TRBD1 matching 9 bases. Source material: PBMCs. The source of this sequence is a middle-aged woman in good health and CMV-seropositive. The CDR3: CASSLGTGRQETQYF. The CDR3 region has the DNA TGTGCCAGCAGCCTGGGGACAGGGAGGCAAGAGACCCAGTACTTC.